Reported below is one T cell receptor (beta chain). Sequencing used immunoSEQ multiplex PCR; TCRdb keeps in-frame clones, though not all of them. There are 260,000 or so clones in the sample; approximately 88% occur only once, and 0.7% lies in the top ten. CDR3 length: 20 amino acids. Germline CDR1 KGHDR, CDR2 SFDVKD. Trimming at V came to 0 bases and at J to 3 bases, leaving 15 bases not matched to a gene. The data belong to a study of blood T cell repertoires in COVID-19. The chain uses TRBV24-1 and TRBJ1-1, with TRBD1 matching over 10 bases. Sequencing was done on a sample of peripheral blood. This TCR was sampled from a human donor in a cohort sampled during active COVID-19. CDR3 loop: CATSDLHSTGTGASDTEAFF. CDR3 DNA: TGTGCCACCAGTGATTTGCATAGTACCGGGACAGGGGCTTCGGACACTGAAGCTTTCTTT.